The 11 T cell receptor beta chains below come from one sample, sequenced in a study of cytomegalovirus exposure and HLA in healthy donors. Both 60 Vbeta primers and 13 Jbeta primers went into the PCR. This table comes from immunoSEQ multiplex PCR, and its TCRdb copy is limited to in-frame clones, with some not included. The table records 150,000 or so clones, roughly 74% of them present only once. Sample: PBMCs. The receptors derive from a man between 18 and 29 years old in good health and CMV-seronegative.

V is TRBV4-1 and J is TRBJ2-2; 8 nucleotides align to TRBD1. This CDR3 comprises 16 residues. The germline V gene encodes CDR1 MGHRA and CDR2 YSYEKL. With 1 base clipped from V and 4 bases from J, the junction kept 5 bases outside the gene matches. CDR3 protein: CASSQAGTGITGELFF. The CDR3 coding sequence is TGCGCCAGCAGCCAAGCCGGGACAGGAATCACCGGGGAGCTGTTTTTT.

There are a few counts of this clone. In DNA, the CDR3 is TGTGCCAGCAGGGGAACGGGGGGGATCAATCAGCCCCAGCATTTT. Its protein product is CASRGTGGINQPQHF. This chain connects TRBV28 to TRBJ1-5; perhaps TRBD1 as D (5 bases). The V end was cut by 6 bases, the J end by 3 bases, with 15 bases between. Germline lookup yields CDR1 MDHEN and CDR2 SYDVKM. The CDR3 is 15 amino acids. Full variable domain (rest looked up from reference TRBV28 and TRBJ1-5): DVKVTQSSRYLVKRTGEKVFLECVQDMDHENMFWYRQDPGLGLRLIYFSYDVKMKEKGDIPEGYSVSREKKERFSLILESASTNQTSMYLCASRGTGGINQPQHFGDGTRLSIL.

V is TRBV28 and J is TRBJ1-3, with 8 bases matching TRBD1. CDR3 length: 16 amino acids. V lost 6 bases to trimming and J lost 0 bases; unmatched junction nucleotides: 7. Germline loops: CDR1 MDHEN, CDR2 SYDVKM. The CDR3: CASSLPGQGSGNTIYF. The CDR3 nucleotides read TGTGCCAGCAGCTTACCCGGACAGGGCTCTGGAAACACCATATATTTT.

V and J are TRBV30 and TRBJ2-7; D perhaps matches TRBD1 (6 bases). The ends were cut back, 3 bases at V and 5 bases at J, with 14 bases in the middle. The CDR3 is 13 residues long. CDR1 is GTSNPN, CDR2 SVGIG, per germline (reference sequence). The CDR3 sequence: CAWRQQGSNEQYF. For the CDR3, the DNA is TGTGCCTGGAGGCAGCAGGGGTCCAACGAGCAGTACTTC.

The chain carries TRBV28 and TRBJ2-1; D not resolved. The CDR3 has 15 amino acids. Trimming took 4 bases from V and 2 from J, leaving 12 bases between them. Germline V gives CDR1 MDHEN, CDR2 SYDVKM. CDR3 in DNA: TGTGCCAGCAGTTCTACTAAACGAACCTACAATGAGCAGTTCTTC. It yields the protein CASSSTKRTYNEQFF. Supplemented by reference TRBV28 and TRBJ2-1, the full variable domain reads DVKVTQSSRYLVKRTGEKVFLECVQDMDHENMFWYRQDPGLGLRLIYFSYDVKMKEKGDIPEGYSVSREKKERFSLILESASTNQTSMYLCASSSTKRTYNEQFFGPGTRLTVL.

This chain joins TRBV6-5 and TRBJ1-5; 8 nucleotides agree with TRBD1. The germline gives CDR1 MNHEY, CDR2 SVGAGI. CDR3 length equals 15 residues. J gave up 6 bases and V 6 bases, and 10 bases lay outside the gene matches. The DNA for the CDR3 is TGTGCCAGCAGAGGACCAGGGGGCGGGGGTCAGCCCCAGCATTTT. Residues: CASRGPGGGGQPQHF.

In this sample, this clone turned up once. The CDR3 region is CASSLRREEPQHF. The CDR3 DNA is TGTGCCAGCAGCTTGAGGCGGGAGGAGCCCCAGCATTTT. This chain joins TRBV11-2 and TRBJ1-5; D unresolved. The V end lost 3 bases, the J end lost 8 bases, and 11 bases lay between the germline ends. The germline CDR1 and CDR2 sequences are SGHAT and FQNNGV. The CDR3 is 13 amino acids.

This clone was observed a handful of times. V gene TRBV6-1 combines with J gene TRBJ1-4, with unresolved D. In germline, CDR1 is MNHNS, CDR2 SASEGT. With 7 bases removed from V and 8 bases from J, the gap between germline ends came to 20 bases. CDR3 size: 15 residues. The CDR3 bases are TGTGCCAGCACCCTTATGGCAACCCCTCCAGAAAAACTGTTTTTT. Amino acid sequence: CASTLMATPPEKLFF.

As concerns this clone: One end of the junction fails to match germline, which may point to a read error. The chain joins TRBV9 to TRBJ2-6; tentatively, D is TRBD1 (5 bases). CDR1 SGDLS and CDR2 YYNGEE come from the germline V gene. This CDR3 region has 16 residues. The DNA of the CDR3 is TGTGCCAGCAGCGTAACCCCCTCCGGTGGGGCCAACGGCCTGACTTTC. Amino acid sequence: CASSVTPSGGANGLTF. Full variable domain (remainder filled in from reference TRBV9 and TRBJ2-6): DSGVTQTPKHLITATGQRVTLRCSPRSGDLSVYWYQQSLDQGLQFLIQYYNGEERAKGNILERFSAQQFPDLHSELNLSSLELGDSALYFCASSVTPSGGANGLTFGAGSRLTVL.

The V call is TRBV13, the J call TRBJ1-6; possible D gene TRBD1, 6 bases. This CDR3 spans 14 amino acids. V lost 8 bases, J lost 9 bases, and 17 bases lay in between. Germline V gene data show CDR1 as PRHDT and CDR2 as FYEKMQ (reference sequence). The CDR3 spells CASGSRGGVSPLHF. The DNA for the CDR3 is TGTGCCAGCGGATCCAGGGGCGGAGTTTCACCCCTCCACTTT.

The chain employs TRBV19 and TRBJ1-2; 8 bases map to TRBD1. The V gene end was trimmed by 7 bases and the J gene end by 2 bases; junction bases not matched to a gene: 21. The CDR3 contains 19 residues. The germline CDR1 and CDR2 sequences are LNHDA and SQIVND (reference sequence). CDR3: CASNSAWQGALNGNYGYTF. The DNA of the CDR3 is TGTGCCAGTAACTCGGCCTGGCAGGGGGCACTTAACGGAAACTATGGCTACACCTTC.